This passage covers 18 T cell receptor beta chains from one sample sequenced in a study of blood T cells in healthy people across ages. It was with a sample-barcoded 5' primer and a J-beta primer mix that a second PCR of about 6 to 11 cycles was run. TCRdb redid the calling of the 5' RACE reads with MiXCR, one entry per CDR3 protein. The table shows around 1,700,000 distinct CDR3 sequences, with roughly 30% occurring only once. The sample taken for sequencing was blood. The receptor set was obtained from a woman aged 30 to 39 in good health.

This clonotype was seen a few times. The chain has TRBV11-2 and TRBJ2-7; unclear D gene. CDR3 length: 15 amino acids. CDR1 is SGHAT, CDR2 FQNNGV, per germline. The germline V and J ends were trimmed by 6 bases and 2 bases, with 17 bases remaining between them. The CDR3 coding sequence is TGTGCCAGCAGTTTGTTTGACGGTGGTGCCTACGAGCAGTACTTC. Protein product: CASSLFDGGAYEQYF.

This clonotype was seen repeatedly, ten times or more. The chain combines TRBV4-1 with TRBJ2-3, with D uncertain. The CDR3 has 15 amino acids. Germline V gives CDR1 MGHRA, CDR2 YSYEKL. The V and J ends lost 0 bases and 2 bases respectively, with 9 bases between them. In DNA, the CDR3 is TGCGCCAGCAGCCAAGACTCACGGCTCACAGATACGCAGTATTTT. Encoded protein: CASSQDSRLTDTQYF.

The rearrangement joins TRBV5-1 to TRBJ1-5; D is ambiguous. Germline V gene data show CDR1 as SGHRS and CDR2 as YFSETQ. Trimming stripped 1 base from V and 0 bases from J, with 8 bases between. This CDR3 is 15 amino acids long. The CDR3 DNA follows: TGCGCCAGCAGCTTGCAGGCCCTTAGCAATCAGCCCCAGCATTTT. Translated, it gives CASSLQALSNQPQHF.

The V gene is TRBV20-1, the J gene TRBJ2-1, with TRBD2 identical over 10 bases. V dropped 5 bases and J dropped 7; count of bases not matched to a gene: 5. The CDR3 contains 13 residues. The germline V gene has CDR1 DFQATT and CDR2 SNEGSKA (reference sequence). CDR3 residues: CSAWLAGANEQFF. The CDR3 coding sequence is TGCAGTGCTTGGCTAGCGGGGGCTAATGAGCAGTTCTTC.

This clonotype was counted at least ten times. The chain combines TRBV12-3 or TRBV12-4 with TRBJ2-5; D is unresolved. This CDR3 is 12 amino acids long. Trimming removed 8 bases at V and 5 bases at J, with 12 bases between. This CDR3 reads CASSLIRETQYF. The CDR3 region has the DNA TGTGCCAGCTCACTCATCCGGGAGACCCAGTACTTC.

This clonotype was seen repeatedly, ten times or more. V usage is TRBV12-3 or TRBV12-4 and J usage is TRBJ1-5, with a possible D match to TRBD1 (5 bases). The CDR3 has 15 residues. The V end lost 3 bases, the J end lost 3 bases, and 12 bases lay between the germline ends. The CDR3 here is CASSFMQGLNQPQHF. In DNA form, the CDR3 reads TGTGCCAGCAGTTTCATGCAGGGCCTCAATCAGCCCCAGCATTTT.

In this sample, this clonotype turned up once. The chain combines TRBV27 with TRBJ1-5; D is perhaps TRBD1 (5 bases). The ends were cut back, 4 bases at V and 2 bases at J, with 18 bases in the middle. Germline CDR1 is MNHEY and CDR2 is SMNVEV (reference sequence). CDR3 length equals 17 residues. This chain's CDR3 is CASSSTSGRRGNQPQHF. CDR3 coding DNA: TGTGCCAGCAGTTCGACTTCAGGGCGGCGGGGCAATCAGCCCCAGCATTTT.

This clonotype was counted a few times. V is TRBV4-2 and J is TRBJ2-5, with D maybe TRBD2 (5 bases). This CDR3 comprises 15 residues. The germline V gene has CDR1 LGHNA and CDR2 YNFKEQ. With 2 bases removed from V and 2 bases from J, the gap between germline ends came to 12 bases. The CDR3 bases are TGTGCCAGCAGCCAACCGGCACTAGAACAAGAGACCCAGTACTTC. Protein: CASSQPALEQETQYF.

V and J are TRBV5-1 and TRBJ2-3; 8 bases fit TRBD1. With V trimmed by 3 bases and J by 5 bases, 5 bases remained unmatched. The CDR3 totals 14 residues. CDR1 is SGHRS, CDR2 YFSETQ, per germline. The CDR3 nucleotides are TGCGCCAGCAGCTCCCGGGACAGGAGAGATACGCAGTATTTT. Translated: CASSSRDRRDTQYF.

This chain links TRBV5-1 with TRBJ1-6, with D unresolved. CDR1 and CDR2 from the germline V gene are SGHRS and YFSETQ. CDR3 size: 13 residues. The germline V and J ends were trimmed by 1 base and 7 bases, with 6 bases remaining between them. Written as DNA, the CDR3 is TGCGCCAGCAGCTTGCGTCAAAATTCACCCCTCCACTTT. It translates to CASSLRQNSPLHF.

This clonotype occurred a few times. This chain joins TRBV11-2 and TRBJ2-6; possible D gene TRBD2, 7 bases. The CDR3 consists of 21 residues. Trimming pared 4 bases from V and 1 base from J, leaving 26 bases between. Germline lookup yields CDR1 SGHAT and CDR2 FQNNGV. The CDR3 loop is CASSSLPAWGGLFSGANVLTF. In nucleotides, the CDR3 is TGTGCCAGCAGCTCCCTTCCAGCTTGGGGGGGCCTTTTTTCTGGGGCCAACGTCCTGACTTTC.

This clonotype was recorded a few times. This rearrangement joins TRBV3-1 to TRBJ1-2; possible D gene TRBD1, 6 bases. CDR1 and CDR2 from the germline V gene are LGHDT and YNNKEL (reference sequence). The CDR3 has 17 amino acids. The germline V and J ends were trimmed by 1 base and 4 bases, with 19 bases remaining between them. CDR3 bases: TGTGCCAGCAGCCAAGGGCCTTGGGCAGGGGACGCCTATGGCTACACCTTC. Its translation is CASSQGPWAGDAYGYTF.

The CDR3 loop is CASSSQRTNYGYTF. CDR3 coding DNA: TGTGCCAGCAGTTCTCAGAGGACTAACTATGGCTACACCTTC. The rearrangement links TRBV7-2 to TRBJ1-2; D not certain. The CDR3 has 14 residues. CDR1 is SGHTA and CDR2 is FQGNSA in the germline V gene. V shed 6 bases and J shed 0 bases, with 11 bases lying between them.

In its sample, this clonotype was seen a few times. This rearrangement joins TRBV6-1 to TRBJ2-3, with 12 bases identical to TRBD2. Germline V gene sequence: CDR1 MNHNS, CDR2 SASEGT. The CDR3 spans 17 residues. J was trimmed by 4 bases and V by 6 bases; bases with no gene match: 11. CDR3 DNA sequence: TGTGCCAGCAGCCCTCTCCGACTAGCGGGAGATGCAGATACGCAGTATTTT. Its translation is CASSPLRLAGDADTQYF.

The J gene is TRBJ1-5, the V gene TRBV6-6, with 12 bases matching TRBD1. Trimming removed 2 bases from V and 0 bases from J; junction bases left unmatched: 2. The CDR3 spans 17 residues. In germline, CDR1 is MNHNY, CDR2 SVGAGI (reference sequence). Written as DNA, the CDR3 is TGTGCCAGCAGTTACGGGGGACAGGGGGCTAGCAATCAGCCCCAGCATTTT. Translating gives CASSYGGQGASNQPQHF.

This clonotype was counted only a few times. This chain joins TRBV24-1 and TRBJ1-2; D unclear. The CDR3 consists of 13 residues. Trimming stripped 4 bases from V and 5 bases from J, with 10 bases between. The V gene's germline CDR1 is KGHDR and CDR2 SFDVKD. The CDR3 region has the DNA TGTGCCACCAGTGACTCATCCCAATATGGCTACACCTTC. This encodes CATSDSSQYGYTF.

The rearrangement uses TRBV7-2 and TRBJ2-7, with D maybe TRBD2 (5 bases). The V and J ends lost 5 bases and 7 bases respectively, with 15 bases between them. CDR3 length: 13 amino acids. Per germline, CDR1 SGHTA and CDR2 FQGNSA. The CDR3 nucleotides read TGTGCCAGCAGCGCGGGCCACTACAATGAGCAGTACTTC. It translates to CASSAGHYNEQYF.

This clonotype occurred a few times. The CDR3 region is CASSLILSSYNEQFF. The CDR3 region has the DNA TGTGCCAGCAGCTTGATTTTAAGCTCCTACAATGAGCAGTTCTTC. V and J are TRBV5-5 and TRBJ2-1; D unresolved. This CDR3 is 15 amino acids long. The germline gives CDR1 SGHKS, CDR2 YYEKEE (reference sequence). V dropped 1 base and J dropped 0 bases, with 8 bases sitting between them.